This T cell receptor beta chain was retrieved from a study of CD8 T cells in Susac syndrome. The wider study: Patients with Susac syndrome were therapy-naive, on corticosteroids, or on intravenous immunoglobulin alone at the time that blood was drawn. General study findings and limits: In total CD8+ repertoires, around 15 Susac-specific public clones were found, and CD8+ TEMRA repertoires had about five.

RNA was extracted with the RNeasy kit, and a quantity of roughly 0.5 to 1 ug was reverse transcribed using random hexamers. MiXCR was run by TCRdb on the immunoSEQ multiplex PCR reads, yielding one entry per CDR3 protein. The sample carries under 110,000 distinct CDR3 sequences, roughly 94% recorded once. For this clonotype: Its target is not known.

Sequenced: CD8+ T cells from PBMCs. This clonotype was obtained from a human donor with Susac syndrome.

The chain's CDR3 is CSARVHGENTEAFF. CDR3 sequence (DNA): TGCAGTGCTAGAGTTCACGGGGAGAACACTGAAGCTTTCTTT. V usage is TRBV20-1 and J usage is TRBJ1-1; D is unresolved. Germline V gene lookup returns CDR1 DFQATT and CDR2 SNEGSKA (reference sequence). The CDR3 length is 14 residues. V was cut by 1 base and J by 1 base, with 10 bases left in between.